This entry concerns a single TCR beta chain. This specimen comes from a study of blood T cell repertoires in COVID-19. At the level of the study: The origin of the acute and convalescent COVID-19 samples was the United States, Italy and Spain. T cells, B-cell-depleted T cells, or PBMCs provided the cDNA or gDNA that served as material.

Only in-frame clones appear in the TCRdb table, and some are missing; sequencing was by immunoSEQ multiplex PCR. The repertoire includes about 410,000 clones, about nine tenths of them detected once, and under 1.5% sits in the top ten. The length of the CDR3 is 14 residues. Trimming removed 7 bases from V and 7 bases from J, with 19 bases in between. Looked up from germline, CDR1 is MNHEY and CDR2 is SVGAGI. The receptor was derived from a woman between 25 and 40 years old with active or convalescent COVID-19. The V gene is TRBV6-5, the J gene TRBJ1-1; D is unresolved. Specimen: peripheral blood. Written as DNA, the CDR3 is TGTGCCAGCACTACGCAGGCCGGCAGAAATGAAGCTTTCTTT. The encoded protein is CASTTQAGRNEAFF.